These T cell receptor beta chains were read from a single sample in a study of cytotoxic CD8 clonotypes in ibrutinib-treated CLL. Method: immunoSEQ multiplex PCR; TCRdb's copy keeps in-frame clones and lacks some. The repertoire has more than 70,000 clones, 70% to 80% of them found once; the top ten carry approximately 5.1%. Material: PBMCs, obtained after 12 months of ibrutinib treatment. All receptors come from a human donor with chronic lymphocytic leukemia. The CDR3 runs from the conserved cysteine through the conserved F or W. The order of the fields is D gene, clone size, V gene, J gene, CDR3 protein, CDR3 DNA. D genes are given only for firm matches. The listing skips clone size in some rows; elsewhere it reads once, few, many or a size class.

.	.	TRBV7-9	TRBJ2-3	CASTLGGGAKDTQYF	TGTGCCAGCACCCTGGGGGGGGGCGCCAAAGATACGCAGTATTTT
TRBD2	once	TRBV5-4	TRBJ2-2	CANSPPGLAGTNTGELFF	TGTGCCAACAGCCCTCCAGGGCTAGCGGGTACGAACACCGGGGAGCTGTTTTTT
.	.	TRBV18	TRBJ1-1	CASSRDSLNTEAFF	TGTGCCAGCTCCCGAGACTCCCTCAACACTGAAGCTTTCTTT
.	.	TRBV18	TRBJ1-1	CASSRQSNRAMNTEAFF	TGTGCCAGCTCACGCCAATCCAACAGGGCAATGAACACTGAAGCTTTCTTT
TRBD1	.	TRBV19	TRBJ1-5	CASAQGLLGQPQHF	TGTGCCAGCGCACAGGGGTTGTTGGGTCAGCCCCAGCATTTT
.	.	TRBV19	TRBJ1-5	CATGPRQPQHF	TGTGCCACCGGGCCCCGTCAGCCCCAGCATTTT
.	.	TRBV5-6	TRBJ1-5	CASSHRKGDRDQPQHF	TGTGCCAGCAGCCACCGTAAAGGGGATCGGGATCAGCCCCAGCATTTT
TRBD2	.	TRBV7-3	TRBJ2-7	CASSLNPLRLAETYEQYF	TGTGCCAGCAGCTTAAACCCCCTCCGACTAGCGGAGACTTACGAGCAGTACTTC
.	few	TRBV6-5	TRBJ1-5	CASSYSFTGKQPQHF	TGTGCCAGCAGTTACTCGTTTACGGGGAAACAGCCCCAGCATTTT
.	.	TRBV6-6	TRBJ1-4	CASTPARHEKLFF	TGTGCCAGCACCCCCGCCAGGCATGAAAAACTGTTTTTT
.	.	TRBV9	TRBJ1-3	CASSVAASSGNTIYF	TGTGCCAGCAGCGTAGCTGCCAGCTCTGGAAACACCATATATTTT
.	.	TRBV11-3	TRBJ1-1	CASSRTGPAEAFF	TGTGCCAGCAGCCGTACAGGGCCGGCTGAAGCTTTCTTT
.	.	TRBV4-3	TRBJ2-5	CASSQGVGQETQYF	TGCGCCAGCAGCCAAGGAGTGGGCCAAGAGACCCAGTACTTC
.	once	TRBV10-3	TRBJ2-1	CATHRDPTYNEQFF	TGTGCCACACACCGGGACCCCACCTACAATGAGCAGTTCTTC
.	.	TRBV6-5	TRBJ2-7	CASSPPAPYEQYF	TGTGCCAGCAGTCCACCCGCCCCCTACGAGCAGTACTTC
TRBD1	.	TRBV29-1	TRBJ2-7	CSVEGTGAGSYEQYF	TGCAGCGTTGAGGGGACAGGAGCCGGCTCCTACGAGCAGTACTTC
.	.	TRBV10-3	TRBJ2-7	CAISQDRRSYEQYF	TGTGCCATCAGTCAGGACCGCCGCTCCTACGAGCAGTACTTC
TRBD1	.	TRBV9	TRBJ2-1	CASSVQGAPGSNEQFF	TGTGCCAGCAGCGTCCAGGGGGCACCGGGGAGCAATGAGCAGTTCTTC